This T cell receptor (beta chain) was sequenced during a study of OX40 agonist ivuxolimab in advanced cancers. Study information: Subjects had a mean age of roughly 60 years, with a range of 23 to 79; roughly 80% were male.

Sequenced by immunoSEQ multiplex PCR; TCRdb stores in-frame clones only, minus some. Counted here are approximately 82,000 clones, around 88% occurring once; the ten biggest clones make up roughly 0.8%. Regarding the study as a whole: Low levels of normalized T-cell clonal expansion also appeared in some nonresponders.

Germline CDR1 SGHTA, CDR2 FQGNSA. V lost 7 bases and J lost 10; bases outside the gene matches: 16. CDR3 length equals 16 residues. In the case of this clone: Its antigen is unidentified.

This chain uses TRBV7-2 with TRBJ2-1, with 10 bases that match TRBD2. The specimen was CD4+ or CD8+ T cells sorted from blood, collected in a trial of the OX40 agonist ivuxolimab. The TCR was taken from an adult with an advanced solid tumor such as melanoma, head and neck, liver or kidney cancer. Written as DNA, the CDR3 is TGTGCCAGCACCGGGGCCGCTAGCGGGAGTTTGTTCGAGCAGTTCTTC. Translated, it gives CASTGAASGSLFEQFF.